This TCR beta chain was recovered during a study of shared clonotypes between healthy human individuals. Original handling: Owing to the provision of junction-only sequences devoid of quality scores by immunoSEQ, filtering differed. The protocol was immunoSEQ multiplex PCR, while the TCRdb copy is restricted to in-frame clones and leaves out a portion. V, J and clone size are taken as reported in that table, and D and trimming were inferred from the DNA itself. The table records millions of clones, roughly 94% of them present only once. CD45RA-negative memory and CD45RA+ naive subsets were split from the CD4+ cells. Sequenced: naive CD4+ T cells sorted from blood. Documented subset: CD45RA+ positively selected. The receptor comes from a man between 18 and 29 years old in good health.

In DNA, the CDR3 is TGTGCCAGCAGCTCAACGGGACAGGGAGGAGAAAAACTGTTTTTT. This gives the protein CASSSTGQGGEKLFF. This chain joins TRBV5-5 and TRBJ1-4, with 9 bases aligning to TRBD1. Germline V CDR1 and CDR2: SGHKS, YYEKEE (reference sequence). V lost 3 bases to trimming and J lost 8 bases; unmatched junction nucleotides: 8. The CDR3 spans 15 residues. The variable domain in full, completed from reference TRBV5-5 and TRBJ1-4, reads DAGVTQSPTHLIKTRGQQVTLRCSPISGHKSVSWYQQVLGQGPQFIFQYYEKEERGRGNFPDRFSARQFPNYSSELNVNALLLGDSALYLCASSSTGQGGEKLFFGSGTQLSVL.